The source of this TCR beta chain is a study of Tregs in tolerant kidney transplant recipients. Study-wide results and caveats: No direct test of biological reproducibility was done here.

Trimming cost V 5 bases and J 6 bases; bases outside gene matches: 3. The CDR3 spans 15 residues. The germline gives CDR1 MNHEY, CDR2 SVGAGI. Assay: immunoSEQ multiplex PCR; the TCRdb copy retains only in-frame clones and omits some. The sample lists around 50,000 clones; around 88% were seen once. In regard to this clone: Its cognate antigen is unknown.

Thawed PBMCs were FACS-sorted into unstimulated CD4+CD25+CD127- regulatory T cells, CD4+CD25- non-regulatory cells, CD4 and CD8 cells. Source material: CD4+ T cells from blood. The chain carries TRBV6-5 and TRBJ2-1, with TRBD2 identical over 14 bases. The clonotype comes from a human donor in good health. The CDR3 spells CASSLGLAGGNEQFF. The CDR3 DNA sequence: TGTGCCAGCAGTCTCGGACTAGCGGGAGGCAATGAGCAGTTCTTC.